Listed below are T cell receptor beta chains from one sample, sequenced in a study of blood T cells in healthy people across ages. Each CDR3 protein is one row after TCRdb ran MiXCR on the 5' RACE reads. Altogether about 1,500,000 distinct CDR3 sequences are present, about 43% being singletons, with the ten largest covering roughly 7.7%. The specimen was blood. These receptors all come from a woman between 18 and 30 years old in good health. CDR3s include the opening cysteine and the closing phenylalanine or tryptophan.

V gene	J gene	CDR3 protein
TRBV2	TRBJ1-1	CASTAGGETEAFF
TRBV7-2	TRBJ1-1	CASSLASQGSTEAFF
TRBV20-1	TRBJ1-2	CSAREAGVDGYTF
TRBV7-2	TRBJ2-7	CASSLVQGDYEQYF
TRBV29-1	TRBJ1-1	CSVGQLMNTEAFF
TRBV12-3/TRBV12-4	TRBJ2-1	CASTPTYNEQFF
TRBV7-3	TRBJ1-1	CASSSATGKEAFF
TRBV29-1	TRBJ1-2	CSVVQGRNGYTF
TRBV4-2	TRBJ1-2	CASSRGQDRGSYGYTF
TRBV4-1	TRBJ1-5	CASSQDPTGTGAWAQHF
TRBV15	TRBJ2-3	CATSIKARVRPDTQYF
TRBV24-1	TRBJ2-1	CATSGGGAGSLNEQFF
TRBV6-1	TRBJ2-3	CATKGSATDTQYF
TRBV4-1	TRBJ2-7	CASSLPGEREQYF
TRBV4-1	TRBJ2-1	CASSLLGVVEQFF
TRBV28	TRBJ1-1	CASSTRTGMGTEAFF
TRBV3-1	TRBJ2-7	CASSQGRENSVQYF
TRBV6-1	TRBJ1-5	CASSELTGNQPQHF
TRBV2	TRBJ2-7	CASRRYSFNSYEQYF
TRBV21-1	TRBJ2-3	CASSKGQPITDTQYF
TRBV27	TRBJ2-7	CASSFWQDGHLEQYF
TRBV12-3/TRBV12-4	TRBJ2-3	CASSLRPDTQYF
TRBV6-2/TRBV6-3	TRBJ2-7	CASNTRGSYEQYF
TRBV7-2	TRBJ1-5	CASSLRGRGESNQPQHF
TRBV2	TRBJ2-3	CASSGYGTDTQYF
TRBV20-1	TRBJ1-4	CSATHLRGSGKLFF